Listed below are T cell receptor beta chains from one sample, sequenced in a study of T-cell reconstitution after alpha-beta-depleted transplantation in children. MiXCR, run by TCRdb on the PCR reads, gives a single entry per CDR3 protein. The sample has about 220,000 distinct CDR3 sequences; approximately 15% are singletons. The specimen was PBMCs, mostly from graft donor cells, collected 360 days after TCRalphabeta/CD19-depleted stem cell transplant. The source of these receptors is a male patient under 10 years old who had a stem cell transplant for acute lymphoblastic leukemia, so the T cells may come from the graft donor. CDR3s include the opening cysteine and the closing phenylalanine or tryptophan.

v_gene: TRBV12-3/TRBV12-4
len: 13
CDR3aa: CASSLKEGGTQYF

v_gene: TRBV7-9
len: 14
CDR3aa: CASRGTGGKETQYF

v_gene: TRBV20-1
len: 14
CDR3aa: CSATIRQGDYGYTF

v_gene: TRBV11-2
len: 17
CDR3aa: CASSYRPIAGGNNEQFF

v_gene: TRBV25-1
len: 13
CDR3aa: CASSRLNTGELFF

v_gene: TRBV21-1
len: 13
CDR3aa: CASSKRGRDTQYF

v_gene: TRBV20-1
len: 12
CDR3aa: CSAQQGNTEAFF

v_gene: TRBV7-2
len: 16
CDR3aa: CASSLSRGSSYNEQFF

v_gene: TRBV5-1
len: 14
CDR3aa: CASSLVGLGYEQYF

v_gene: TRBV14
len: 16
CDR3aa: CASSPHSSGSYNEQFF

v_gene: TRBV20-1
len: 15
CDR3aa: CSAFPLELSTDTQYF

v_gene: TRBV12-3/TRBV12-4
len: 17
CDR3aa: CASSFFALAGSPYEQYF

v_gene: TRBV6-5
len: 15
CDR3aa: CASSYSTGGEAEAFF

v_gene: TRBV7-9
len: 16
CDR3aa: CASAEPWRERTDTQYF

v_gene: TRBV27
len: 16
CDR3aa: CASTHLGGRKAYEQYF

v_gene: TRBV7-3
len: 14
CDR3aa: CASSPDGTDYGYTF

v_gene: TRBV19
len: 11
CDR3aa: CAAATSTEAFF

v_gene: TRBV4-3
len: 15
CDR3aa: CASSQDRGFGETQYF

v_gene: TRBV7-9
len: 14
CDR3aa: CASSFLEGDNEQFF

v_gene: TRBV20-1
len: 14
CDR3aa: CSANRQGAGEKLFF

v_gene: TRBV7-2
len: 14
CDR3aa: CASSSFPGRDEQFF

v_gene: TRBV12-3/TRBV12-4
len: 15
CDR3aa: CASSFRHGSGNTIYF

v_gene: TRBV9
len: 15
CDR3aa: CASSVSGARPDTQYF

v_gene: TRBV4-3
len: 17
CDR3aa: CASSQVRGVNSYNEQFF

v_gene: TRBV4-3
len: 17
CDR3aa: CASSGPGQGERNYGYTF

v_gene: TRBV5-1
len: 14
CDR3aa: CASSLEGELKTQYF

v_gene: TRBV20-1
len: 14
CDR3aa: CSASWGPGGTEAFF

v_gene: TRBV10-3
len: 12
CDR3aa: CAISLEGNEQYF

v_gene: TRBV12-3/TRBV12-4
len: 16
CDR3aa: CASSRGQGASNQPQHF

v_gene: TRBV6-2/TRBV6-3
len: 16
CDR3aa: CASSYRSGQGRDTQYF

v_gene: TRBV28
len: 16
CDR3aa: CASSPRGGLGTGELFF

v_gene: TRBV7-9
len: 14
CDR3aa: CASSLEELNYGYTF

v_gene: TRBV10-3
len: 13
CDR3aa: CAIRLGGYNEQFF

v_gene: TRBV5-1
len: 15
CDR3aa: CASSSLTGENTEAFF

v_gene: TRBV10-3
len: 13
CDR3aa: CATVHEHTDTQYF

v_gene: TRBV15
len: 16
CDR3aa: CATSREGDSGGYGYTF

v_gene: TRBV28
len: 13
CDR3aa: CATKGVTGSAAFF

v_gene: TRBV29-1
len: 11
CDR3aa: CSARLDNEQFF

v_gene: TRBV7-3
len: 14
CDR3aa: CASSPTGTMETQYF

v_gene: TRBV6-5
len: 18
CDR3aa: CASTSRGGRFTGGNEQFF

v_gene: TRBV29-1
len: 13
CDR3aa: CSVEDEGNEKLFF

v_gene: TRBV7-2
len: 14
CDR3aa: CASSLVSPGNEQYF